This TCR beta chain derives from a study of blood T cell repertoires in COVID-19. As for the study in general: Specimens from acute and convalescent COVID-19 originated in the United States, Italy and Spain. From T cells, B-cell-depleted T cells, or PBMCs came the material, which was cDNA or gDNA.

Using immunoSEQ multiplex PCR, the repertoire was profiled, and TCRdb retains in-frame clones only, with some absent. The table lists around 170,000 clones, about 81% of them singletons, with 10% to 15% in the top ten. V was pared by 3 bases and J by 7 bases, with 12 bases between. This CDR3 is built from 14 residues. CDR1 is KGHSH, CDR2 LQKENI, per germline. The sequence came from an elderly woman with COVID-19, enrolled during active disease. The sample was peripheral blood. The chain carries TRBV18 and TRBJ1-4; D is unclear. CDR3 sequence (DNA): TGTGCCAGCTCACCCCTAAGAGAGGGTGAAAAACTGTTTTTT. Its protein is CASSPLREGEKLFF.